Presented here are 9 T cell receptor beta chains from one specimen sequenced in a study of blood T cell repertoires in COVID-19. Profiled with immunoSEQ multiplex PCR; TCRdb holds only in-frame clones, not every one. The sample has fewer than 60,000 clones; approximately 93% are singletons. The sample was peripheral blood. The receptors were gathered from a man aged 60-69 years with COVID-19, enrolled during active disease.

The V gene is TRBV19, the J gene TRBJ1-2, with TRBD1 matching over 10 bases. J lost 0 bases, V lost 5 bases, and 6 bases had no gene match. The CDR3 runs to 16 residues. The germline V gene encodes CDR1 LNHDA and CDR2 SQIVND (reference sequence). In DNA form, the CDR3 reads TGTGCCAGTAGTCGAGGTGGGACAGGGGCTAACTATGGCTACACCTTC. Amino acids: CASSRGGTGANYGYTF.

The rearrangement joins TRBV9 to TRBJ2-7; D may be TRBD2 (5 bases). The length of the CDR3 is 15 residues. The ends were cut back, 0 bases at V and 9 bases at J, with 19 bases in the middle. The germline gives CDR1 SGDLS, CDR2 YYNGEE. The CDR3 DNA sequence: TGTGCCAGCAGCGTAGGAGGGCCCCCAGACGATGGGCAGTACTTC. Amino acid sequence: CASSVGGPPDDGQYF.

This rearrangement joins TRBV27 to TRBJ1-2; 9 bases line up with TRBD1. The V and J ends lost 5 bases and 5 bases, in that order; junction bases with no gene match: 9. The CDR3 sequence is 15 residues long. The germline gives CDR1 MNHEY, CDR2 SMNVEV (reference sequence). The CDR3 nucleotides are TGTGCCAGCAGTAGGACAGGGGCGAATACATATGGCTACACCTTC. Protein: CASSRTGANTYGYTF.

The chain uses TRBV27 and TRBJ1-6; TRBD1 agrees at 7 bases. Germline V gene data show CDR1 as MNHEY and CDR2 as SMNVEV (reference sequence). V lost 6 bases to trimming and J lost 6 bases; unmatched junction nucleotides: 5. This CDR3 contains 14 residues. CDR3 sequence: CASSPAGGNSPLHF. The CDR3 nucleotides read TGTGCCAGCAGCCCAGCAGGGGGTAATTCACCCCTCCACTTT.

The V call is TRBV7-2, the J call TRBJ2-1; D is ambiguous. Germline CDR1 is SGHTA and CDR2 is FQGNSA. V was clipped by 1 base and J by 10 bases, with 11 bases between them. This CDR3 has 13 residues. The CDR3 loop reads CASSLEPTGEQFF. The CDR3 DNA is TGTGCCAGCAGCTTAGAACCGACTGGCGAGCAGTTCTTC.

V gene TRBV28 combines with J gene TRBJ1-5; the D gene is possibly TRBD1 (6 bases). CDR3 length: 14 residues. Germline loops: CDR1 MDHEN, CDR2 SYDVKM. The ends were cut back, 6 bases at V and 2 bases at J, with 11 bases in the middle. CDR3 coding DNA: TGTGCCAGCAGCCCCTCAGGGGGCAATCAGCCCCAGCATTTT. Translating gives CASSPSGGNQPQHF.

This rearrangement joins TRBV29-1 to TRBJ2-2; a possible D gene is TRBD1 (6 bases). The V end was cut by 7 bases, the J end by 7 bases, with 13 bases between. Germline CDR1 and CDR2: SQVTM and ANQGSEA. This CDR3 region has 12 residues. The CDR3 DNA reads as TGCAGCGCCCGACAGGCCAGCGGGGAGCTGTTTTTT. Its protein is CSARQASGELFF.

The chain is built from TRBV3-1 (or the pseudogene TRBV3-2) and TRBJ1-2; D might be TRBD1 (6 bases). This CDR3 has 14 residues. V was clipped by 1 base and J by 7 bases, with 13 bases between them. Germline V gives CDR1 LGHDT, CDR2 YNNKEL (reference sequence). This CDR3 reads CASSQAGRGGGYTF. CDR3 bases: TGTGCCAGCAGCCAAGCGGGCAGGGGCGGTGGCTACACCTTC.

CDR3 nucleotides: TGTGCCAGCAGTTGGAGGGGGCAGGAAAACACCATATATTTT. Amino acids: CASSWRGQENTIYF. The chain carries TRBV28 and TRBJ1-3, with 7 bases identical to TRBD1. V trimming: 4 bases; J trimming: 6 bases; junction bases outside the gene matches: 6. The CDR3 sequence is 14 residues long. Germline V CDR1 and CDR2: MDHEN, SYDVKM.